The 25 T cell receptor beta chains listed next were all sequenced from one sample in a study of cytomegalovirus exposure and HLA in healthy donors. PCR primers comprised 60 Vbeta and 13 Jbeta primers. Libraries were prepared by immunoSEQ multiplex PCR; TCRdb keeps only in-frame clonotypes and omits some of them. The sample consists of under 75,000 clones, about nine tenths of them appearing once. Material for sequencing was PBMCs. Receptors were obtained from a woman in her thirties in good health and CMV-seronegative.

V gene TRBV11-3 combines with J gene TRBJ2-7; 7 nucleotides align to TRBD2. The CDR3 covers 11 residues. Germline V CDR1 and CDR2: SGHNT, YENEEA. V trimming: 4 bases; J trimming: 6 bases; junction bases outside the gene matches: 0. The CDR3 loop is CASSSGGEQYF. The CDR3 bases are TGTGCCAGCAGCTCGGGAGGCGAGCAGTACTTC.

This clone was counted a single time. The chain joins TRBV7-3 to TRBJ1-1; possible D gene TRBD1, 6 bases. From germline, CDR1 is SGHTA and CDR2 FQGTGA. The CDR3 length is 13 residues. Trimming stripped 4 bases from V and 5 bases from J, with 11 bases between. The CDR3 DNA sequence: TGTGCCAGCAGCTCGACAGGTAGTACTGAAGCTTTCTTT. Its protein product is CASSSTGSTEAFF.

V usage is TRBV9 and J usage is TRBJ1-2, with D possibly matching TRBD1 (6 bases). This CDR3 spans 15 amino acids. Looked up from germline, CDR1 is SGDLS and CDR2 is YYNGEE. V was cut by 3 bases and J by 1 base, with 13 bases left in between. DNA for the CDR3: TGTGCCAGCAGCGGACAGGCAAACGTTAACTATGGCTACACCTTC. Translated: CASSGQANVNYGYTF.

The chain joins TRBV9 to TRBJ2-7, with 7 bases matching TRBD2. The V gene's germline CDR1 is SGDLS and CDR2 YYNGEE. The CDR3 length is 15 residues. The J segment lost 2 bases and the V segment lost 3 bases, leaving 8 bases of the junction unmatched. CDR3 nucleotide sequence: TGTGCCAGCAGCGCCTCTAGCGGCCGTACCTACGAGCAGTACTTC. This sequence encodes CASSASSGRTYEQYF.

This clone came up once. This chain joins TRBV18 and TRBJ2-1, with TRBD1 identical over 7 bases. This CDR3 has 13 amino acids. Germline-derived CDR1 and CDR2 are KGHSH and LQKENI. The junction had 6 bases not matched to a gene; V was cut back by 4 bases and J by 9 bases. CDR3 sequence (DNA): TGTGCCAGCTCACTCGGACAGGAAGGTGAGCAGTTCTTC. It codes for CASSLGQEGEQFF.

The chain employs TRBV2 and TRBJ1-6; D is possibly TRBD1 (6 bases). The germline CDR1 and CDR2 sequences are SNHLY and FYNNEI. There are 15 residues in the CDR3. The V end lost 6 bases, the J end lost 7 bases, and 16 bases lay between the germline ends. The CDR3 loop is CASRGQGRGNSPLHF. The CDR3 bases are TGTGCCAGCAGGGGTCAGGGGAGAGGGAATTCACCCCTCCACTTT.

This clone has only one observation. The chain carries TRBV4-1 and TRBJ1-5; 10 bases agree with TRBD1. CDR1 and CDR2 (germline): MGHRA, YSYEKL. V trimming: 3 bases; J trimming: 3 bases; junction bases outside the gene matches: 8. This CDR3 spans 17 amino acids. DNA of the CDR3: TGCGCCAGCAGCCAGTTCCCGACAGGGGGCTACAATCAGCCCCAGCATTTT. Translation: CASSQFPTGGYNQPQHF.

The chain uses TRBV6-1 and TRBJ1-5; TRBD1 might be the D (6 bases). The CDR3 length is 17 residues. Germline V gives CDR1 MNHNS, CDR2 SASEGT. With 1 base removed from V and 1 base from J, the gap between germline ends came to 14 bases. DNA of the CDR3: TGTGCCAGCAGTGAAGGGGTTGGGGGGGCAAGCAATCAGCCCCAGCATTTT. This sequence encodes CASSEGVGGASNQPQHF.

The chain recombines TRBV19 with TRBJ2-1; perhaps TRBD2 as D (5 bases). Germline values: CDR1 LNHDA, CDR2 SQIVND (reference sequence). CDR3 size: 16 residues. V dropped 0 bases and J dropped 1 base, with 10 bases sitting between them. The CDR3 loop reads CASSIDPAGSYNEQFF. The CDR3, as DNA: TGTGCCAGTAGTATAGATCCCGCGGGTTCCTACAATGAGCAGTTCTTC.

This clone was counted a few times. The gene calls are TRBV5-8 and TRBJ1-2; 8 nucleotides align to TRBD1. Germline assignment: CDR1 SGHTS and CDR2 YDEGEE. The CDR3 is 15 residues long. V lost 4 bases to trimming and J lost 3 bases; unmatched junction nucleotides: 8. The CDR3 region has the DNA TGTGCCAGCAGCGCGGTGGACAGGGAGGACTATGGCTACACCTTC. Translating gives CASSAVDREDYGYTF.

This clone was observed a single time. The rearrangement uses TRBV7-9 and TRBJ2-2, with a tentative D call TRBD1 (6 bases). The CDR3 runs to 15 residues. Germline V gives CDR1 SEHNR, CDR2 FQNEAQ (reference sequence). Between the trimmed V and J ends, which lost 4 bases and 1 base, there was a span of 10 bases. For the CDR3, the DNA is TGTGCCAGCAGCTACCCGGACAGGAACACCGGGGAGCTGTTTTTT. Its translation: CASSYPDRNTGELFF.

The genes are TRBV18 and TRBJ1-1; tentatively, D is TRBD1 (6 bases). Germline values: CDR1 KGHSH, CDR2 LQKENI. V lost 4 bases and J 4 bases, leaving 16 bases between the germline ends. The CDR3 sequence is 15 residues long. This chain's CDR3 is CASSRGRGVGTEAFF. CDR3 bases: TGTGCCAGCTCACGGGGCAGGGGAGTTGGCACTGAAGCTTTCTTT. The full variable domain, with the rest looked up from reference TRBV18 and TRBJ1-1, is NAGVMQNPRHLVRRRGQEARLRCSPMKGHSHVYWYRQLPEEGLKFMVYLQKENIIDESGMPKERFSAEFPKEGPSILRIQQVVRGDSAAYFCASSRGRGVGTEAFFGQGTRLTVV.

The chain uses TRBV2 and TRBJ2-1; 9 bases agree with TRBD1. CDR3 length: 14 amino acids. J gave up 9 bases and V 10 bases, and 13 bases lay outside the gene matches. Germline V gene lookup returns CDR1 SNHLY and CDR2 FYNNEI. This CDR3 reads CATTQDRGLREQFF. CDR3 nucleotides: TGTGCCACCACCCAGGACAGGGGATTACGTGAGCAGTTCTTC. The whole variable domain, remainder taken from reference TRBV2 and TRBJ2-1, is EPEVTQTPSHQVTQMGQEVILRCVPISNHLYFYWYRQILGQKVEFLVSFYNNEISEKSEIFDDQFSVERPDGSNFTLKIRSTKLEDSAMYFCATTQDRGLREQFFGPGTRLTVL.

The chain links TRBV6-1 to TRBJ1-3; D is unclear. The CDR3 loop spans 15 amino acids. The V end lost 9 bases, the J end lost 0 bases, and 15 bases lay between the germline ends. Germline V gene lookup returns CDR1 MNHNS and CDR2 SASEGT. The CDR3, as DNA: TGTGCCAGTGCCCTGCAGTCTGACTCTGGAAACACCATATATTTT. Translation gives CASALQSDSGNTIYF.

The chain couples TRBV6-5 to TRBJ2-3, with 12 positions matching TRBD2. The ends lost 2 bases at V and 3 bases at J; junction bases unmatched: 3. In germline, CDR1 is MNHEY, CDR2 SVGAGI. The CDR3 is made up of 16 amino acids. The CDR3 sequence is CASSYLAGGPTDTQYF. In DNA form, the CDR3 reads TGTGCCAGCAGTTACCTAGCGGGAGGGCCGACAGATACGCAGTATTTT.

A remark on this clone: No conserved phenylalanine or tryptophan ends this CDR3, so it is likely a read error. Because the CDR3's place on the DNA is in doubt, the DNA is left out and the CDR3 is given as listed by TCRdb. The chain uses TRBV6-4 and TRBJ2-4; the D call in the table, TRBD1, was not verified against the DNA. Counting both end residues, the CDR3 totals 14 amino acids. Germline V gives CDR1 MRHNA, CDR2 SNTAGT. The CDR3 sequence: CASSLTQMDRPYLL.

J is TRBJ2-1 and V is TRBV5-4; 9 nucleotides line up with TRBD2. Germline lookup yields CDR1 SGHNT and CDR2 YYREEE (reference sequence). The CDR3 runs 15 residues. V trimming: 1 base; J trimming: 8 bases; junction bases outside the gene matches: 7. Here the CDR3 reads CASSLYLSGSYEQFF. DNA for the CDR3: TGTGCCAGCAGCTTGTACCTTAGCGGGAGCTATGAGCAGTTCTTC.

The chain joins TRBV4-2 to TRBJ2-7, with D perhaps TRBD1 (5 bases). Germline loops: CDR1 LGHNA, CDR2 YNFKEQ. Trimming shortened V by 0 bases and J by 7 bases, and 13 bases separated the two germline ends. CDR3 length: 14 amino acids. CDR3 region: CASSQDRRGREQYF. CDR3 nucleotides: TGTGCCAGCAGCCAAGATCGAAGGGGAAGGGAGCAGTACTTC.

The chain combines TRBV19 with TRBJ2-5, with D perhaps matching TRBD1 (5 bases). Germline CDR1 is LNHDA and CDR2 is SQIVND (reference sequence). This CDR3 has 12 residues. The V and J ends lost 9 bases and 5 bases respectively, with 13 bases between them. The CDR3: CASRAPGETQYF. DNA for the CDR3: TGTGCCAGCCGGGCCCCAGGGGAGACCCAGTACTTC. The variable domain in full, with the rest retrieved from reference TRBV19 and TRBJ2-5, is DGGITQSPKYLFRKEGQNVTLSCEQNLNHDAMYWYRQDPGQGLRLIYYSQIVNDFQKGDIAEGYSVSREKKESFPLTVTSAQKNPTAFYLCASRAPGETQYFGPGTRLLVL.

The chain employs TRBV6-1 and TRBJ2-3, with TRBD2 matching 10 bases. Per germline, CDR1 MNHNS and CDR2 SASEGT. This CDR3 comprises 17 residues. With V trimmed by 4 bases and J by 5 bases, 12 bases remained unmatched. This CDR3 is CASSVGLASGSGDTQYF. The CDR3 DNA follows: TGTGCCAGCAGTGTGGGGCTTGCTAGCGGGAGCGGAGATACGCAGTATTTT.

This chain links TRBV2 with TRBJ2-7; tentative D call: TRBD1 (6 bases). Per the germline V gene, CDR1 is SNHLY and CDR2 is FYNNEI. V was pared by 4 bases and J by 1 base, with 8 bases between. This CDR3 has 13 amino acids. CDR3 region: CASSVGHSYEQYF. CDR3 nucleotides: TGTGCCAGCAGTGTGGGACATTCCTACGAGCAGTACTTC.

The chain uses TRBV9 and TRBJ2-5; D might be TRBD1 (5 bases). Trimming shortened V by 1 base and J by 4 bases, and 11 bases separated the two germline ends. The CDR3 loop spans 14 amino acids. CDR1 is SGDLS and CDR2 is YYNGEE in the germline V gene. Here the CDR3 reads CASSVQGWGETQYF. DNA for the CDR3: TGTGCCAGCAGCGTACAGGGATGGGGAGAGACCCAGTACTTC.

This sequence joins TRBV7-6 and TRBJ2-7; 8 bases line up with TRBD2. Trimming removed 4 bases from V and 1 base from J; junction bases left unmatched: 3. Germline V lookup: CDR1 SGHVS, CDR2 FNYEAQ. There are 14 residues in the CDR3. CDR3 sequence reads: CASSSTSGSYEQYF. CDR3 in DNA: TGTGCCAGCAGCTCAACTAGCGGATCCTACGAGCAGTACTTC.

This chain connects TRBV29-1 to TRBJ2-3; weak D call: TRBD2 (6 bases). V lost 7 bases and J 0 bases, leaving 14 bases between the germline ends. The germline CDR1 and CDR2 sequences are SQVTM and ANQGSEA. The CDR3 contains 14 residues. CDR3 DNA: TGCAGCGCCGACGGGGGTGGAAGCACAGATACGCAGTATTTT. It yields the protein CSADGGGSTDTQYF.

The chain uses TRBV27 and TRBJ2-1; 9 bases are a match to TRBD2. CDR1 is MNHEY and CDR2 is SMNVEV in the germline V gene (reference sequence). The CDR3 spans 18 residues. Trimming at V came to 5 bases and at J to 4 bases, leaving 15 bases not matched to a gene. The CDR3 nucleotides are TGTGCCAGCAGTAAACGACTAGCGGAATACTTAGTGTACAATGAGCAGTTCTTC. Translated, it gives CASSKRLAEYLVYNEQFF.